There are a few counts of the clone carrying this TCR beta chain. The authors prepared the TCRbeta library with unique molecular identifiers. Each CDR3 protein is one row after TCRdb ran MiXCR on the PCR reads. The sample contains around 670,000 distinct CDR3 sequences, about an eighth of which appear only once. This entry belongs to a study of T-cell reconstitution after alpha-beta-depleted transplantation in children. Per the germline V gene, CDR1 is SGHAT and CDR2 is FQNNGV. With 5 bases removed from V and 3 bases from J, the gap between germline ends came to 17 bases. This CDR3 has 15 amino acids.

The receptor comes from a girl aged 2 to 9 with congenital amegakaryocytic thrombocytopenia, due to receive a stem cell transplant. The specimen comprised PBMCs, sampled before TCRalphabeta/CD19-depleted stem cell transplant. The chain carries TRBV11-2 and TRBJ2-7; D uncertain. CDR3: CASSPTSGYRYEQYF. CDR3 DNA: TGTGCCAGCAGCCCGACTTCAGGTTATCGCTACGAGCAGTACTTC.